This TCR beta chain derives from a study of high-grade serous ovarian cancer treatment subgroups. Study-wide findings and caveats: Repertoire analysis covered CDR3 alone, not CDR1 or CDR2.

The CDR3 contains 15 residues. V gave up 0 bases and J gave up 4 bases, with 13 bases separating them. In germline, CDR1 is SGDLS, CDR2 YYNGEE. Repertoires were generated with immunoSEQ multiplex PCR, while TCRdb's copy carries only in-frame clones and drops some. Counted here are 25,000 to 30,000 clones, about 81% occurring once; the ten biggest clones make up about 2.1%. On this clone: Its antigen is currently unknown.

Tumor samples were taken before definitive surgery or chemotherapy. This sequence joins TRBV9 and TRBJ2-5, with D unresolved. The receptor was isolated from a human donor with high-grade serous ovarian cancer. Material: tumor tissue. CDR3: CASSVGRKVTETQYF. CDR3 in DNA: TGTGCCAGCAGCGTAGGCAGGAAGGTAACAGAGACCCAGTACTTC.